The 2 T cell receptor beta chains reported below all come from one sample, sequenced in a study of early T cells in non-severe SARS-CoV-2 infection. Using its own MiXCR run on the 5' RACE reads, TCRdb lists one record per CDR3 protein. The data show roughly 70,000 distinct CDR3 sequences, more than 15% seen once. Sequencing was performed on whole blood, taken at baseline. Receptor source: an adult who was a healthcare worker with PCR-confirmed SARS-CoV-2 infection or an uninfected control (not recorded which).

The CDR3 is CASISPPPSRNTIYF. CDR3 bases: TGTGCCAGTATTTCGCCCCCGCCCTCCAGAAACACCATATATTTT. The chain combines TRBV19 with TRBJ1-3; the D is unclear. There are 15 residues in the CDR3. Germline V gene sequence: CDR1 LNHDA, CDR2 SQIVND (reference sequence). Trimming took 7 bases from V and 5 from J, leaving 18 bases between them.

The sample holds many counts of this clonotype. The chain uses TRBV20-1 and TRBJ1-6, with D perhaps matching TRBD1 (5 bases). The V gene lost 1 base and the J gene lost 3 bases, with 10 bases spanning the gap. CDR1 is DFQATT and CDR2 is SNEGSKA in the germline V gene (reference sequence). There are 15 residues in the CDR3. In nucleotides, the CDR3 is TGCAGTGCTAGAGGCGGGACTGTCTATAATTCACCCCTCCACTTT. Translating it yields CSARGGTVYNSPLHF.